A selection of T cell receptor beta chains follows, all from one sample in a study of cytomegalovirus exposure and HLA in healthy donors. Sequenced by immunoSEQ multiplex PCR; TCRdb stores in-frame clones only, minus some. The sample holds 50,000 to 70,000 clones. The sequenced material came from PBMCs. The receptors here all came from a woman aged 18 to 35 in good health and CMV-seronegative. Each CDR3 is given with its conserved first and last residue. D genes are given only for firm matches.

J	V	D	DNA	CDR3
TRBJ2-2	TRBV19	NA	TGTGCCAGTAGTATCTGGCAGACGAACACCGGGGAGCTGTTTTTT	CASSIWQTNTGELFF
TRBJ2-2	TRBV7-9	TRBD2	TGTGCCAGCCGAGCGGGATTCGGTACCGGGGAGCTGTTTTTT	CASRAGFGTGELFF
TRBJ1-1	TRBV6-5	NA	TGTGCCAGCAGATCACAGGGGAACACTGAAGCTTTCTTT	CASRSQGNTEAFF
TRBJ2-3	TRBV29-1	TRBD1	TGCAGCGTTGAGGGGACAGAATCAGATACGCAGTATTTT	CSVEGTESDTQYF
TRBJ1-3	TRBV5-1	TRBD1	TGCGCCAGCAGCTTAGGGGGGACAGGGAGCTCCCCCTCTGGAAACACCATATATTTT	CASSLGGTGSSPSGNTIYF
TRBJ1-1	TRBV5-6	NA	TGTGCCAGCAGGGAGCGGGACACTGAAGCTTTCTTT	CASRERDTEAFF
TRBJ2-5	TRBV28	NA	TGTGCCAGCAGTACCTGGAGGGGAGAAGAGACCCAGTACTTC	CASSTWRGEETQYF
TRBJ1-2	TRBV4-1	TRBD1	TGCGCCAGCAGCCAGCCGGGACAGAGAGACTATGGCTACACCTTC	CASSQPGQRDYGYTF
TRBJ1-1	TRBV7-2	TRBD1	TGTGCCAGCAGCACATTGATCCGGGACAGGGCCTATTACACTGAAGCTTTCTTT	CASSTLIRDRAYYTEAFF
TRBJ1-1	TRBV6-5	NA	TGTGCCAGCAGTTACTCCGGCCAGGGTAGCCTTGAAGCTTTCTTT	CASSYSGQGSLEAFF
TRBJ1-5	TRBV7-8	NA	TGTGCCAGCAGCCTGACAGAATTCTCATATAGCAATCAGCCCCAGCATTTT	CASSLTEFSYSNQPQHF
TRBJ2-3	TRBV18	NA	TGTGCCAGCTCACCTCAGGCCTCGCGAAGTCCAGATACGCAGTATTTT	CASSPQASRSPDTQYF
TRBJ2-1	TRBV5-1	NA	TGCGCCAGCAGCTTGGACCACGAGATGAATGAGCAGTTCTTC	CASSLDHEMNEQFF
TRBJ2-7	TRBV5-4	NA	TGTACCAGCAGCTTGGAGCGGGAGCAGTACTTC	CTSSLEREQYF
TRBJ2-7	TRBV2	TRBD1	TGTGCCAGCAGTGACCAGGGGGACGACGAGCAGTACTTC	CASSDQGDDEQYF
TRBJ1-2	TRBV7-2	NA	TGTGCCAGCAGCCCCCCGCAGACTGCCTATGGCTACACCTTC	CASSPPQTAYGYTF
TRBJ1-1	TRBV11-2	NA	TGTGCCAGCAGCCCCCCCCCGGGACTCCTTAGAGCTTTCTTT	CASSPPPGLLRAFF
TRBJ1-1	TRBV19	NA	TGTGCCAGTAGTATTTGGAGTATGAACACTGAAGCTTTCTTT	CASSIWSMNTEAFF
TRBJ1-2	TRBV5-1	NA	TGCGCCAGCAGAGTCGAAGGACAGTTTAACTATGGCTACACCTTC	CASRVEGQFNYGYTF
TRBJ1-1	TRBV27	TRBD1	TGTGCCAGCAGACTGACAGGGGGAGCTGAAGCTTTCTTT	CASRLTGGAEAFF
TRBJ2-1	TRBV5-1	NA	TGCGCCAGCAGAGAAGAGTACAATGAGCAGTTCTTC	CASREEYNEQFF
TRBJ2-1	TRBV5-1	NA	TGCGCCAGCAGCACAGCTAACAATGAGCAGTTCTTC	CASSTANNEQFF
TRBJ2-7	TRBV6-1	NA	TGTGCCAGCAGTGAAGTGGACTATGCCTACGAGCAGTACTTC	CASSEVDYAYEQYF
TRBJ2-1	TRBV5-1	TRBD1	TGCGCCAGCAGCTTGGGATCAGGGGGCTCCTACAATGAGCAGTTCTTC	CASSLGSGGSYNEQFF